This T cell receptor beta chain stems from a study of response to subunit inactivated influenza vaccine. The sample holds a few counts of this clonotype. Via MiXCR, TCRdb re-called the RT-PCR reads, giving one row per CDR3 protein. The repertoire holds about 540,000 distinct CDR3 sequences, with 20% to 25% as singletons. The V gene's germline CDR1 is MNHEY and CDR2 SMNVEV (reference sequence). There are 15 residues in the CDR3. V was cut by 4 bases and J by 1 base, with 12 bases left in between. These data were also filed under a second study, of T cells expressing NK-cell markers. That paper states: Synthesis of TCR beta cDNA relied on 5'RACE template switching carrying UMIs. In sorted CD3+CD56+NKG2C+, CD3+CD56+NKG2C- and CD3+CD56-NKG2C+ T cells, TCR beta repertoires were obtained.

The sequence came from a man aged 50 or older who received an inactivated influenza vaccine. The specimen comprised CD4+ T cells sorted from PBMCs, sampled less than 13 days after vaccination. This chain links TRBV27 with TRBJ2-3; no definite D call. The CDR3 DNA is TGTGCCAGCAGTTCAGGACGGTGGGGCACAGATACGCAGTATTTT. Translating gives CASSSGRWGTDTQYF.